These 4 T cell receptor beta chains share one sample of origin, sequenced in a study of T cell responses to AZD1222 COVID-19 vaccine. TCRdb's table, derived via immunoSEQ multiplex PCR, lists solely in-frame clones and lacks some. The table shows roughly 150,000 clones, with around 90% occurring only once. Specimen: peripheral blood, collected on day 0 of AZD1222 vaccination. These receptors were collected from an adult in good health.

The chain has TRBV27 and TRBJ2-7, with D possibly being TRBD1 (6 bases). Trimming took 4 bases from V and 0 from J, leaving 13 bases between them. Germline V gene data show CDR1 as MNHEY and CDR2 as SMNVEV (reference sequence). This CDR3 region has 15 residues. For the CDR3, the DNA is TGTGCCAGCAGTTCCGGGACATTCAGCTCCTACGAGCAGTACTTC. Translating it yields CASSSGTFSSYEQYF.

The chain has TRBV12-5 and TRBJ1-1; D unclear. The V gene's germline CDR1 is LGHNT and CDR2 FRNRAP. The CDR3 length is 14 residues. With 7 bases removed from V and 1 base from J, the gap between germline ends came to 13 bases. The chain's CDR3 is CASAPDGRNTEAFF. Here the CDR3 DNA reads TGTGCTAGTGCCCCTGACGGCAGGAACACTGAAGCTTTCTTT.

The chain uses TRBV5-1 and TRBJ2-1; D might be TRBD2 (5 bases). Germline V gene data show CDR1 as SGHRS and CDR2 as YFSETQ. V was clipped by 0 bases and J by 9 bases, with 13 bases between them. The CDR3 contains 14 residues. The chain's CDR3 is CASSLGPLEGEQFF. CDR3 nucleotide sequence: TGCGCCAGCAGCTTGGGTCCCCTAGAGGGTGAGCAGTTCTTC.

CDR3 sequence reads: CASSVGSSGGPYEQYF. Here the CDR3 DNA reads TGTGCCAGCAGCGTAGGGTCTAGCGGGGGTCCCTACGAGCAGTACTTC. The chain employs TRBV9 and TRBJ2-7, with TRBD2 identical over 10 bases. Per germline, CDR1 SGDLS and CDR2 YYNGEE. The CDR3 spans 16 residues. Unmatched junction bases numbered 5, after V lost 0 bases and J lost 2 bases.